A selection of T cell receptor beta chains follows, all from one sample in a study of cytomegalovirus exposure and HLA in healthy donors. Method: immunoSEQ multiplex PCR; TCRdb's copy keeps in-frame clones and lacks some. The sample carries 40,000 or so clones, over 65% recorded once. Input material: PBMCs. These receptors were obtained from a man aged 50 or older in good health and CMV-seropositive. The conserved cysteine and the conserved F or W are not part of the CDR3 here. D genes are given only for firm matches. Clone size is stated in some rows and not others, as once, few, many or a class when expanded.

v_gene: TRBV6-5
j_gene: TRBJ2-7
d_gene: -
abundance: -
CDR3aa: ASSRTARPYEQY

v_gene: TRBV10-3
j_gene: TRBJ1-2
d_gene: -
abundance: -
CDR3aa: AISMGTVANYGYT

v_gene: TRBV7-2
j_gene: TRBJ1-4
d_gene: TRBD1
abundance: few
CDR3aa: ASSRTGVSEKLF

v_gene: TRBV7-2
j_gene: TRBJ1-5
d_gene: TRBD1
abundance: -
CDR3aa: ASSLAGTGYQPQH

v_gene: TRBV10-1
j_gene: TRBJ1-2
d_gene: TRBD1
abundance: few
CDR3aa: ASSEGQGAVGYT

v_gene: TRBV27
j_gene: TRBJ1-2
d_gene: -
abundance: -
CDR3aa: ASSFGGTRGYT

v_gene: TRBV29-1
j_gene: TRBJ2-7
d_gene: -
abundance: -
CDR3aa: SVETADSEQY

v_gene: TRBV6-4
j_gene: TRBJ2-1
d_gene: TRBD2
abundance: -
CDR3aa: ASSERGGNEQF

v_gene: TRBV18
j_gene: TRBJ1-1
d_gene: TRBD1
abundance: -
CDR3aa: ASSSPSGQGSTEAF

v_gene: TRBV6-5
j_gene: TRBJ2-7
d_gene: TRBD2
abundance: -
CDR3aa: ASSSPGTNEQY

v_gene: TRBV7-3
j_gene: TRBJ1-1
d_gene: -
abundance: -
CDR3aa: ASSFTGWTEAF

v_gene: TRBV2
j_gene: TRBJ1-1
d_gene: -
abundance: -
CDR3aa: ASSDGPGTEAF

v_gene: TRBV2
j_gene: TRBJ2-5
d_gene: TRBD2
abundance: -
CDR3aa: ASSENGGAETQY

v_gene: TRBV27
j_gene: TRBJ1-1
d_gene: -
abundance: once
CDR3aa: ASTTWGSNTEAF

v_gene: TRBV28
j_gene: TRBJ2-5
d_gene: TRBD1
abundance: -
CDR3aa: ASSPNRDSETQY

v_gene: TRBV6-1
j_gene: TRBJ1-2
d_gene: TRBD1
abundance: -
CDR3aa: ASSEGGQENYGYT

v_gene: TRBV5-1
j_gene: TRBJ1-1
d_gene: TRBD1
abundance: -
CDR3aa: ASSLTGGQALSGAF

v_gene: TRBV2
j_gene: TRBJ1-5
d_gene: TRBD1
abundance: -
CDR3aa: ASTGTGGGNQPQH

v_gene: TRBV4-1
j_gene: TRBJ1-2
d_gene: -
abundance: -
CDR3aa: ASSQGAPEIYGYT

v_gene: TRBV5-8
j_gene: TRBJ2-5
d_gene: TRBD2
abundance: -
CDR3aa: ANRGGSRALETQY

v_gene: TRBV7-7
j_gene: TRBJ1-1
d_gene: -
abundance: -
CDR3aa: ASSSQMNTEAF

v_gene: TRBV30
j_gene: TRBJ1-4
d_gene: TRBD1
abundance: few
CDR3aa: AWAHRGTGGRGEKLF

v_gene: TRBV9
j_gene: TRBJ1-2
d_gene: -
abundance: -
CDR3aa: ASSVVGSPNYGYT

v_gene: TRBV4-1
j_gene: TRBJ2-7
d_gene: -
abundance: once
CDR3aa: ASSQDPRGTYEQY

v_gene: TRBV6-5
j_gene: TRBJ1-1
d_gene: TRBD1
abundance: few
CDR3aa: ASSYSIGGMNTEAF

v_gene: TRBV27
j_gene: -
d_gene: TRBD1
abundance: once
CDR3aa: ASSRQGSEQY

v_gene: TRBV29-1
j_gene: TRBJ1-2
d_gene: TRBD1
abundance: -
CDR3aa: SVPGTDGYT

v_gene: TRBV7-3
j_gene: TRBJ1-1
d_gene: -
abundance: -
CDR3aa: ASSLTGSDTEAF

v_gene: TRBV5-4
j_gene: TRBJ2-2
d_gene: -
abundance: -
CDR3aa: ASSPGTRRGPGELF

v_gene: TRBV5-4
j_gene: TRBJ2-2
d_gene: TRBD1
abundance: -
CDR3aa: ASSLVGTGNTGELF

v_gene: TRBV5-1
j_gene: TRBJ1-2
d_gene: -
abundance: -
CDR3aa: ASSLAGREGGYT

v_gene: TRBV30
j_gene: TRBJ2-6
d_gene: -
abundance: once
CDR3aa: AWRRSGANVLT

v_gene: TRBV27
j_gene: TRBJ1-4
d_gene: -
abundance: -
CDR3aa: ASGHHNEKLF

v_gene: TRBV28
j_gene: TRBJ2-5
d_gene: -
abundance: once
CDR3aa: ASSPGLARETQY

v_gene: TRBV28
j_gene: TRBJ2-1
d_gene: -
abundance: few
CDR3aa: ASSLGQGKDEQF

v_gene: TRBV5-1
j_gene: -
d_gene: TRBD1
abundance: few
CDR3aa: ASRPGQGSEQY

v_gene: TRBV5-1
j_gene: TRBJ2-6
d_gene: TRBD2
abundance: -
CDR3aa: ASSLAAGVDASGANVLT

v_gene: TRBV2
j_gene: TRBJ1-5
d_gene: TRBD1
abundance: -
CDR3aa: ASSERTGNQPQH

v_gene: TRBV2
j_gene: TRBJ1-2
d_gene: -
abundance: -
CDR3aa: ASSEGGSYYGYT

v_gene: TRBV18
j_gene: TRBJ1-5
d_gene: -
abundance: medium-sized
CDR3aa: ASSGPRVEPQH

v_gene: TRBV18
j_gene: TRBJ2-1
d_gene: -
abundance: -
CDR3aa: ASSPRVGQHGF

v_gene: TRBV27
j_gene: TRBJ1-1
d_gene: TRBD1
abundance: few
CDR3aa: ASTDRGMNTEAF

v_gene: TRBV6-1
j_gene: TRBJ2-7
d_gene: -
abundance: -
CDR3aa: ASSEVAAYEQY

v_gene: TRBV5-1
j_gene: TRBJ1-2
d_gene: TRBD1
abundance: -
CDR3aa: ASEPGQGDGYT

v_gene: TRBV28
j_gene: TRBJ2-3
d_gene: -
abundance: -
CDR3aa: ASSLSHTQY

v_gene: TRBV5-4
j_gene: TRBJ2-5
d_gene: -
abundance: -
CDR3aa: ASSMGTTRKEVGQY

v_gene: TRBV30
j_gene: TRBJ1-2
d_gene: -
abundance: -
CDR3aa: AWTGRQSRGYT

v_gene: TRBV6-1
j_gene: TRBJ2-5
d_gene: -
abundance: -
CDR3aa: ASRTDQETQY